The rows below give T cell receptor beta chains drawn from one sample of a study of blood T cell repertoires in COVID-19. Libraries were prepared by immunoSEQ multiplex PCR; TCRdb keeps only in-frame clonotypes and omits some of them. This sample has over 65,000 clones; about 81% occur once, and the top ten carry 9.2%. The material sequenced was peripheral blood. Every receptor here comes from a human donor in a cohort sampled during active COVID-19. Both conserved end residues are part of each CDR3. The D gene is left open where the match is weak. Clone size, where shown, is once, few, many, or a class for clones that have expanded.

NA	TRBJ2-7	TRBD1	TRBV6-5	CASDLGGPSYEQYF	TGTGCCAGCGATCTAGGGGGCCCCTCCTACGAGCAGTACTTC
NA	TRBJ2-7	TRBD1	TRBV5-1	CASSSGQGSADEQYF	TGCGCCAGCAGCTCTGGACAGGGGAGTGCGGACGAGCAGTACTTC
few	TRBJ1-5	NA	TRBV7-2	CASSSDRTGPQHF	TGTGCCAGCAGCTCTGACAGGACGGGGCCCCAGCATTTT
NA	TRBJ1-1	TRBD1	TRBV7-3	CASSPGQGHTEAFF	TGTGCCAGCAGCCCCGGACAGGGTCACACTGAAGCTTTCTTT
NA	TRBJ2-5	TRBD2	TRBV6-5	CASRASGSKGTQYF	TGTGCCAGCAGGGCGAGCGGGAGCAAGGGGACCCAGTACTTC
NA	TRBJ2-6	TRBD1	TRBV2	CARRDSGANVLTF	TGTGCCAGACGGGACAGCGGGGCCAACGTCCTGACTTTC
NA	TRBJ1-3	NA	TRBV30	CAWSPLISGNTIYF	TGTGCCTGGAGCCCACTGATCTCTGGAAACACCATATATTTT
NA	TRBJ2-2	NA	TRBV4-1	CASSQTNTGELFF	TGCGCCAGCAGCCAGACAAACACCGGGGAGCTGTTTTTT
NA	TRBJ1-1	NA	TRBV19	CASSIGGAEAFF	TGTGCCAGTAGTATAGGGGGGGCTGAAGCTTTCTTT
few	TRBJ1-3	NA	TRBV28	CASSSLQGSGNTIYF	TGTGCCAGCAGTTCCCTCCAGGGCTCTGGAAACACCATATATTTT